Listed here is a single TCR beta chain. Its specificity is not known. The sample belongs to a study of immune evolution from preneoplasia to lung adenocarcinoma. Study in general: HLA loss of heterozygosity: about 7% AIS, less than 18% MIA, about 31% ADC, none AAH. Study-wide results and limits: Normal lung had the highest top T cell clone frequencies. Later-stage lesions seemingly showed higher T cell density and diversity than normal lung.

CDR3 length: 13 amino acids. The germline V gene has CDR1 MNHEY and CDR2 SMNVEV (reference sequence). V lost 4 bases to trimming and J lost 10 bases, with 14 bases between them. Macro-dissection enriched premalignant or tumor cells before nucleic acid extraction. Sequencing was performed with immunoSEQ multiplex PCR; in TCRdb, only in-frame clones are kept and a portion is missing. The table records some 5,000 clones, around 90% of them present only once. Sequenced material: FFPE invasive lung adenocarcinoma tissue. This TCR derives from a person in their fifties with lung adenocarcinoma. The genes are TRBV27 and TRBJ2-1; D might be TRBD2 (6 bases). The CDR3: CASSSLTAGEQFF. DNA for the CDR3: TGTGCCAGCAGTTCACTTACCGCGGGAGAGCAGTTCTTC.